In its sample, the clone carrying this T cell receptor beta chain was seen a few times. No antigen is known for it. The data belong to a study of T-cell memory formation after mild COVID-19. V lost 3 bases and J lost 2, with 13 bases in between. Germline CDR1 is SQVTM and CDR2 is ANQGSEA. This CDR3 has 14 residues. MiXCR was run by TCRdb on the 5' RACE reads, yielding one entry per CDR3 protein. The repertoire consists of 550,000 to 700,000 distinct CDR3 sequences, with roughly 17% occurring once and the leading ten covering around 7.8%. The study, taken as a whole, reports: Balance between CD4 and CD8 was seen in clones contracting day 15 to 85, and a CD4+ lean was seen in later expanders. Confirmation of SARS-CoV-2 specificity was lacking for second-wave clones peaking day 37.

Sequencing input: PBMCs or a T cell subset sorted from them (not recorded which). This sequence was found in an adult woman who had mild COVID-19 (a few samples of this study predate the infection). Cell type and time point are not known. This chain connects TRBV29-1 to TRBJ2-5; no clear D gene. CDR3 residues: CSVDDPLTQETQYF. The CDR3 DNA reads TGCAGCGTTGATGACCCACTCACTCAAGAGACCCAGTACTTC. Complete variable domain (other parts from reference TRBV29-1 and TRBJ2-5): SAVISQKPSRDICQRGTSLTIQCQVDSQVTMMFWYRQQPGQSLTLIATANQGSEATYESGFVIDKFPISRPNLTFSTLTVSNMSPEDSSIYLCSVDDPLTQETQYFGPGTRLLVL.